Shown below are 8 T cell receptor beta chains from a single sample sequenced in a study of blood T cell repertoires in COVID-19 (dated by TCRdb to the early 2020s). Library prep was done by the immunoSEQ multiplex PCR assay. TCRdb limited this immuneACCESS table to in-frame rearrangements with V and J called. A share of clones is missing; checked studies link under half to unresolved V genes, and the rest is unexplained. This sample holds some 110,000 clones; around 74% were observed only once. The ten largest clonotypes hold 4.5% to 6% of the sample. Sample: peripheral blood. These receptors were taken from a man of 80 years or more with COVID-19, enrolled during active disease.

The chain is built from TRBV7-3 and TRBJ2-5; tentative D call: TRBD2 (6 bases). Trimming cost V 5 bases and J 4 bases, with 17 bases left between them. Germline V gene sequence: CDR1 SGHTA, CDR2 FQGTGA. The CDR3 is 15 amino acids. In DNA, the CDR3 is TGTGCCAGCAGCCGCTTCGGGAGTGAGATAGAGACCCAGTACTTC. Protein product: CASSRFGSEIETQYF.

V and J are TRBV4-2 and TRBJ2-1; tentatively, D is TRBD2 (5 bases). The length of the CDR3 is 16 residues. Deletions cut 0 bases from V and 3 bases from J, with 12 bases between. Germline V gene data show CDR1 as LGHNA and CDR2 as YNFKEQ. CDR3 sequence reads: CASSQESGGFYNEQFF. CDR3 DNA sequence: TGTGCCAGCAGCCAAGAGTCGGGCGGGTTCTACAATGAGCAGTTCTTC.

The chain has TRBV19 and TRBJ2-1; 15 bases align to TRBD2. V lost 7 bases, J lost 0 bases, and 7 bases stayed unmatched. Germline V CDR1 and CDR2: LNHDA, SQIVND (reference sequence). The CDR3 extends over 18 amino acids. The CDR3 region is CASMGLAGGQVSYNEQFF. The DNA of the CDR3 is TGTGCCAGTATGGGACTAGCGGGAGGCCAGGTCTCCTACAATGAGCAGTTCTTC.

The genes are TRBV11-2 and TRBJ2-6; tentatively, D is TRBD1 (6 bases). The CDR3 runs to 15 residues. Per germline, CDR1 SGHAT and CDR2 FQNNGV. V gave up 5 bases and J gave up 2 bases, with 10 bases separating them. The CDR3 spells CASSLQGPGANVLTF. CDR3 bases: TGTGCCAGCAGCCTACAGGGCCCTGGGGCCAACGTCCTGACTTTC.

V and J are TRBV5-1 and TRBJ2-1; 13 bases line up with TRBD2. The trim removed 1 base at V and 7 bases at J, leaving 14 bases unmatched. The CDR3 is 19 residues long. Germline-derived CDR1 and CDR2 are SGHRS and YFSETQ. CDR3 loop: CASSLPDGLAGVPGNEQFF. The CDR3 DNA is TGCGCCAGCAGCTTGCCTGATGGACTAGCGGGAGTGCCGGGGAATGAGCAGTTCTTC.

This chain's CDR3 is CASSSQEGGWNEQFF. CDR3 sequence (DNA): TGTGCCAGCAGTTCACAGGAGGGGGGGTGGAATGAGCAGTTCTTC. The gene calls are TRBV6-4 and TRBJ2-1; maybe TRBD2 (7 bases). The ends were cut back, 5 bases at V and 7 bases at J, with 18 bases in the middle. The CDR3 is 15 amino acids. The germline V gene has CDR1 MRHNA and CDR2 SNTAGT.

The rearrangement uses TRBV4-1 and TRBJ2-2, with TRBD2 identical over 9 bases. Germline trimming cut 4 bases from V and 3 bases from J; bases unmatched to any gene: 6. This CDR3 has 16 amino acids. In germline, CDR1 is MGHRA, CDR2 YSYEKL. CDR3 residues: CASSLSGRGDTGELFF. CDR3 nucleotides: TGCGCCAGCAGCCTTAGCGGGAGAGGGGACACCGGGGAGCTGTTTTTT.

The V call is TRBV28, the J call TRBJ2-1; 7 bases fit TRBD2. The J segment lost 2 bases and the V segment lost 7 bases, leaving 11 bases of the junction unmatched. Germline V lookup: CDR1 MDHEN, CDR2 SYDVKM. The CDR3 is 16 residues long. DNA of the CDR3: TGTGCCAGCACCTCGATGTGGGGGGGGACCTACAATGAGCAGTTCTTC. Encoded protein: CASTSMWGGTYNEQFF.